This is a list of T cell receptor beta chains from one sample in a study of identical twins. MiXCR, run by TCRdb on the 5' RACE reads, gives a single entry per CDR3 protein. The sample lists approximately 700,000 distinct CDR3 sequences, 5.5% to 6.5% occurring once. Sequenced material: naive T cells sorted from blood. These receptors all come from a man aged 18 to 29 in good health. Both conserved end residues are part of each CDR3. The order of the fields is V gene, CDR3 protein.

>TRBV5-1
CASSPGEADTQYF
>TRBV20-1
CSARTSGRARDEQFF
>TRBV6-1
CASSEAGGGSEQFF
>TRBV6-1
CATFQTSGAYEQYF
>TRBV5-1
CASSLRDRGFNEQYF
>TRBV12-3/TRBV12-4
CASSKPSGHTDTQYF
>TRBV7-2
CASSLPGLPWDEQYF
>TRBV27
CASSNLAANMDNEQFF
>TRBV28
CGSSPSGLAGDEQFF
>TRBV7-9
CALSTGTWGYTF
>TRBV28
CASSLGGRVETQYF
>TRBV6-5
CASSYSRGGYEQYF
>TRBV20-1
CSARDVDSLAVAFF
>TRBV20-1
CSATITGRPYNEQFF
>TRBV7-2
CASSRRFYEQFF
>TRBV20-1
CSARGSSGGLDTQYF
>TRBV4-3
CASSAGTGSTYEQYF
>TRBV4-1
CASSQYTRSGANVLTF
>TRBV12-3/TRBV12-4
CASSPLVSSYNEQFF
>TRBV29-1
CSVVGVGENSYEQYF
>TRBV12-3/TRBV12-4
CASSFGSSLNQPQHF
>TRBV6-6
CASSPHQDHTQYF
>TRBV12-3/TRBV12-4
CASSFGTGELFF
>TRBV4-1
CASSQGPADTQYF
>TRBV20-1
CSASTSRTSGYNEQFF
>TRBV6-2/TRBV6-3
CASSDPTGGGLETQYF
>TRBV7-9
CASSKGPRAEQYF
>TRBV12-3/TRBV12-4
CASSFEGGYTF
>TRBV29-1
CSAIGVRAYEQYF
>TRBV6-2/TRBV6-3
CASNQPRDLPEAFF
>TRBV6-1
CASSEAIPGSEQYF
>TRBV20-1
CSARGVLAGLNEQFF
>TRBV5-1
CASSLMVGAQYF
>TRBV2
CASTAASPNTGELFF
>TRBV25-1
CASSELRAGAWNEQFF
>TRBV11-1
CASSSPRGQGNSGNTIYF
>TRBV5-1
CASSQSYEQHF